Listed below are T cell receptor beta chains from one sample, sequenced in a study of blood T cell repertoires in COVID-19. Some clones are missing from TCRdb's copy, which holds only in-frame ones; the method was immunoSEQ multiplex PCR. Found here are approximately 200,000 clones, 88% of them singletons; the top ten hold under 2.5%. What was sequenced was peripheral blood. These receptors were obtained from a man aged 70 or older with active or convalescent COVID-19. The CDR3 runs from the conserved cysteine through the conserved F or W. A D gene is named only where the DNA matches it firmly. Where a row states a size, it is once, few, many or the class of an expanded clone; other rows omit it.

d_call: TRBD2
v_call: TRBV19
j_call: TRBJ2-3
clone_size: NA
cdr3_nt: TGTGCCAGTAGTAGCGGGGGGGGCTGGGCAGATACGCAGTATTTT
cdr3_aa: CASSSGGGWADTQYF

d_call: NA
v_call: TRBV19
j_call: TRBJ1-5
clone_size: NA
cdr3_nt: TGTGCCAGTAGTATAGACGTAGGGGTTAGGCAGCCCCAGCATTTT
cdr3_aa: CASSIDVGVRQPQHF

d_call: NA
v_call: TRBV18
j_call: TRBJ1-6
clone_size: NA
cdr3_nt: TGTGCCAGCTCTACGGGAACAGCTTCCCAACTTAATTCACCCCTCCACTTT
cdr3_aa: CASSTGTASQLNSPLHF

d_call: TRBD1
v_call: TRBV28
j_call: TRBJ2-7
clone_size: once
cdr3_nt: TGTGCCAGCAGGGGGACAGGGGGCCAGTACGAGCAGTACTTC
cdr3_aa: CASRGTGGQYEQYF

d_call: TRBD1
v_call: TRBV28
j_call: TRBJ1-1
clone_size: NA
cdr3_nt: TGTGCCAGCAGTTTAACCGGGACAGGGGGGACTGAAGCTTTCTTT
cdr3_aa: CASSLTGTGGTEAFF

d_call: NA
v_call: TRBV7-2
j_call: TRBJ2-7
clone_size: NA
cdr3_nt: TGTGCCAGCAGCTTAGAAGTAGACTACGAGCAGTACTTC
cdr3_aa: CASSLEVDYEQYF

d_call: NA
v_call: TRBV19
j_call: TRBJ1-5
clone_size: NA
cdr3_nt: TGTGCCAGTAGTACGGACAGCCATCAGCCCCAGCATTTT
cdr3_aa: CASSTDSHQPQHF

d_call: NA
v_call: TRBV3-1/TRBV3-2
j_call: TRBJ1-3
clone_size: NA
cdr3_nt: TGTGCCAGCAGCCCCAGTTCTGGAAACACCATATATTTT
cdr3_aa: CASSPSSGNTIYF

d_call: NA
v_call: TRBV11-3
j_call: TRBJ2-7
clone_size: NA
cdr3_nt: TGTGCCAGCACTCACGGGACACCTAAATACGAGCAGTACTTC
cdr3_aa: CASTHGTPKYEQYF

d_call: NA
v_call: TRBV10-3
j_call: TRBJ1-5
clone_size: NA
cdr3_nt: TGTGCCATCGGACAAGGGGAGGGGAGCAATCAGCCCCAGCATTTT
cdr3_aa: CAIGQGEGSNQPQHF

d_call: NA
v_call: TRBV7-2
j_call: TRBJ2-5
clone_size: NA
cdr3_nt: TGTGCCAGCAGCGGTGGTCCCCGGGCCCAGTACTTC
cdr3_aa: CASSGGPRAQYF

d_call: NA
v_call: TRBV5-1
j_call: TRBJ1-6
clone_size: once
cdr3_nt: TGCGCCAGCAGCCCGGAGGACAATTCACCCCTCCACTTT
cdr3_aa: CASSPEDNSPLHF

d_call: TRBD2
v_call: TRBV7-2
j_call: TRBJ2-5
clone_size: few
cdr3_nt: TGTGCCAGCACCTTAGGTAGCGGGACCGGAGAGACCCAGTACTTC
cdr3_aa: CASTLGSGTGETQYF

d_call: NA
v_call: TRBV30
j_call: TRBJ1-4
clone_size: NA
cdr3_nt: TGTGCCTGGAGTGTAGCGGGCGGCAGAACTAATGAAAAACTGTTTTTT
cdr3_aa: CAWSVAGGRTNEKLFF

d_call: NA
v_call: TRBV4-3
j_call: TRBJ2-7
clone_size: NA
cdr3_nt: TGCGCCAGCAGCCAAGTTGGAGGGACCTACGAGCAGTACTTC
cdr3_aa: CASSQVGGTYEQYF

d_call: TRBD1
v_call: TRBV7-2
j_call: TRBJ1-2
clone_size: NA
cdr3_nt: TGTGCCAGCAGGTCCACAGGGGCCCTCTATGGCTACACCTTC
cdr3_aa: CASRSTGALYGYTF

d_call: NA
v_call: TRBV29-1
j_call: TRBJ2-7
clone_size: NA
cdr3_nt: TGCAGCGTTGAGGGGCAGGGCGCCTACGAGCAGTACTTC
cdr3_aa: CSVEGQGAYEQYF

d_call: TRBD2
v_call: TRBV4-1
j_call: TRBJ2-5
clone_size: NA
cdr3_nt: TGCGCCAGCAGCCAACTGGAGGGGTGGGCTAGCGGGAGCGGGGAGACCCAGTACTTC
cdr3_aa: CASSQLEGWASGSGETQYF

d_call: TRBD1
v_call: TRBV7-8
j_call: TRBJ2-1
clone_size: NA
cdr3_nt: TGTGCCAGCAGCCCGCACGGGACAGGGGGCGCGGGGGGCAATGAGCAGTTCTTC
cdr3_aa: CASSPHGTGGAGGNEQFF

d_call: NA
v_call: TRBV6-5
j_call: TRBJ1-6
clone_size: NA
cdr3_nt: TGTGCCAGCACCCACAGTGGGGGGTCTTCGCCCCTCCACTTT
cdr3_aa: CASTHSGGSSPLHF

d_call: NA
v_call: TRBV18
j_call: TRBJ2-2
clone_size: NA
cdr3_nt: TGTGCCAGCTCACCGGCCGGGACTAACACCGGGGAGCTGTTTTTT
cdr3_aa: CASSPAGTNTGELFF

d_call: NA
v_call: TRBV5-4
j_call: TRBJ2-1
clone_size: NA
cdr3_nt: TGTGCCAGCAGGACCCGGGGGTATGAGCAGTTCTTC
cdr3_aa: CASRTRGYEQFF

d_call: TRBD1
v_call: TRBV18
j_call: TRBJ1-1
clone_size: NA
cdr3_nt: TGTGCCAGCTCACGCACAGGGGGCCTGAACACTGAAGCTTTCTTT
cdr3_aa: CASSRTGGLNTEAFF

d_call: TRBD1
v_call: TRBV28
j_call: TRBJ2-7
clone_size: NA
cdr3_nt: TGTGCCAGCTTCAGGGACAGGGGTTCCCACGAGCAGTACTTC
cdr3_aa: CASFRDRGSHEQYF

d_call: TRBD1
v_call: TRBV27
j_call: TRBJ1-5
clone_size: NA
cdr3_nt: TGTGCCAGCAGTCCCCAGGGGGGAGGCGGCAATCAGCCCCAGCATTTT
cdr3_aa: CASSPQGGGGNQPQHF

d_call: TRBD1
v_call: TRBV10-3
j_call: TRBJ1-2
clone_size: NA
cdr3_nt: TGTGCCATCAGCCCGGGACAGGGGCCCTCTAACTATGGCTACACCTTC
cdr3_aa: CAISPGQGPSNYGYTF

d_call: TRBD1
v_call: TRBV5-4
j_call: TRBJ1-6
clone_size: NA
cdr3_nt: TGTGCCAGCAGCTCAGGGGGCGCATCCTATAATTCACCCCTCCACTTT
cdr3_aa: CASSSGGASYNSPLHF

d_call: NA
v_call: TRBV6-4
j_call: TRBJ2-3
clone_size: once
cdr3_nt: TGTGCCAGCCGAAAACGGGAAGATACGCAGTATTTT
cdr3_aa: CASRKREDTQYF

d_call: NA
v_call: TRBV4-1
j_call: TRBJ2-4
clone_size: NA
cdr3_nt: TGCGCCAGCAGCCCCGGGTTAGCCGGGGGCAAAAACATTCAGTACTTC
cdr3_aa: CASSPGLAGGKNIQYF

d_call: NA
v_call: TRBV18
j_call: TRBJ1-6
clone_size: NA
cdr3_nt: TGTGCCAGCTCCGAGGGAGGGGTAAATTCACCCCTCCACTTT
cdr3_aa: CASSEGGVNSPLHF

d_call: NA
v_call: TRBV5-4
j_call: TRBJ2-1
clone_size: few
cdr3_nt: TGTGCCAGCACGGACAGGAGGGGTTCCAATGAGCAGTTCTTC
cdr3_aa: CASTDRRGSNEQFF

d_call: TRBD1
v_call: TRBV28
j_call: TRBJ2-7
clone_size: NA
cdr3_nt: TGTGCCAGCAGTGTTGGACAGGCGCAATACGAGCAGTACTTC
cdr3_aa: CASSVGQAQYEQYF

d_call: NA
v_call: TRBV6-2/TRBV6-3
j_call: TRBJ1-6
clone_size: NA
cdr3_nt: TGTGCCAGCAGTTACGAGAGAAATTCACCCCTCCACTTT
cdr3_aa: CASSYERNSPLHF

d_call: TRBD1
v_call: TRBV19
j_call: TRBJ2-5
clone_size: NA
cdr3_nt: TGTGCCAGTAGTCACCACAGGGGGTTGAGATTGGAGACCCAGTACTTC
cdr3_aa: CASSHHRGLRLETQYF

d_call: TRBD1
v_call: TRBV7-9
j_call: TRBJ2-7
clone_size: NA
cdr3_nt: TGTGCCAGCAGCGCTCCGGGACAGGGGTGGCACGAGCAGTACTTC
cdr3_aa: CASSAPGQGWHEQYF

d_call: NA
v_call: TRBV4-1
j_call: TRBJ1-2
clone_size: once
cdr3_nt: TGCGCCAGCAGCCAAGATCCCACAGGGCCATTGTATGGCTACACCTTC
cdr3_aa: CASSQDPTGPLYGYTF

d_call: NA
v_call: TRBV24-1
j_call: TRBJ2-3
clone_size: NA
cdr3_nt: TGTGCCACCAGTGATTCCACTACGGACTCCCTATTAGATACGCAGTATTTT
cdr3_aa: CATSDSTTDSLLDTQYF

d_call: TRBD2
v_call: TRBV30
j_call: TRBJ2-3
clone_size: once
cdr3_nt: TGTGCCTGGGGACTAGCGGGAGGAGGTCCAGATACGCAGTATTTT
cdr3_aa: CAWGLAGGGPDTQYF

d_call: NA
v_call: TRBV7-2
j_call: TRBJ2-7
clone_size: NA
cdr3_nt: TGTGCCAGCAGCTTAACTGGTTACTCCTACGAGCAGTACTTC
cdr3_aa: CASSLTGYSYEQYF

d_call: NA
v_call: TRBV5-1
j_call: TRBJ2-6
clone_size: NA
cdr3_nt: TGCGCCAGCAGACGGACAGCAATACTCTCTGGGGCCAACGTCCTGACTTTC
cdr3_aa: CASRRTAILSGANVLTF

d_call: NA
v_call: TRBV19
j_call: TRBJ1-6
clone_size: NA
cdr3_nt: TGTGCCAGTAGTATTGGGCAAGATAATTCACCCCTCCACTTT
cdr3_aa: CASSIGQDNSPLHF

d_call: NA
v_call: TRBV6-2/TRBV6-3
j_call: TRBJ2-3
clone_size: NA
cdr3_nt: TGTGCCAGCATCCCCGGGGGGCGGCCGGGCACAGATACGCAGTATTTT
cdr3_aa: CASIPGGRPGTDTQYF

d_call: NA
v_call: TRBV29-1
j_call: TRBJ1-2
clone_size: NA
cdr3_nt: TGCAGCGTTGGTGGTGACAGACTTTATGGCTACACCTTC
cdr3_aa: CSVGGDRLYGYTF

d_call: TRBD1
v_call: TRBV18
j_call: TRBJ1-2
clone_size: NA
cdr3_nt: TGTGCCAGCTCCCAGGGGGCCGGTGGCACCTTC
cdr3_aa: CASSQGAGGTF

d_call: TRBD2
v_call: TRBV7-9
j_call: TRBJ2-1
clone_size: once
cdr3_nt: TGTGCCAGCAGCACGACTAGCGGGAGAGGGGAAACGAATGAGCAGTTCTTC
cdr3_aa: CASSTTSGRGETNEQFF

d_call: TRBD1
v_call: TRBV7-9
j_call: TRBJ1-2
clone_size: NA
cdr3_nt: TGTGCCAGCAGCTCCGGACAGGGGCGCGGCTACACCTTC
cdr3_aa: CASSSGQGRGYTF

d_call: NA
v_call: TRBV10-3
j_call: TRBJ2-7
clone_size: NA
cdr3_nt: TGTGCCATCAGTGAGTCGAAGGACAACGAGCAGTACTTC
cdr3_aa: CAISESKDNEQYF

d_call: NA
v_call: TRBV4-3
j_call: TRBJ1-5
clone_size: NA
cdr3_nt: TGCGCCAGCAGCCTACAGCACGATAATCAGCCCCAGCATTTT
cdr3_aa: CASSLQHDNQPQHF

d_call: NA
v_call: TRBV14
j_call: TRBJ1-4
clone_size: NA
cdr3_nt: TGTGCCAGCAGCCAACTCTCAACTAATGAAAAACTGTTTTTT
cdr3_aa: CASSQLSTNEKLFF

d_call: NA
v_call: TRBV5-1
j_call: TRBJ2-5
clone_size: NA
cdr3_nt: TGCGCCAGCAGCTTAGGGGGAGGGGAGACCCAGTACTTC
cdr3_aa: CASSLGGGETQYF

d_call: TRBD1
v_call: TRBV2
j_call: TRBJ1-4
clone_size: NA
cdr3_nt: TGTGCCAGCAGGACAGGGGGAGATGAAAAACTGTTTTTT
cdr3_aa: CASRTGGDEKLFF

d_call: TRBD1
v_call: TRBV2
j_call: TRBJ1-4
clone_size: NA
cdr3_nt: TGTGCCAGCAGTGGGACAGGGGGGGCTAATGAAAAACTGTTTTTT
cdr3_aa: CASSGTGGANEKLFF